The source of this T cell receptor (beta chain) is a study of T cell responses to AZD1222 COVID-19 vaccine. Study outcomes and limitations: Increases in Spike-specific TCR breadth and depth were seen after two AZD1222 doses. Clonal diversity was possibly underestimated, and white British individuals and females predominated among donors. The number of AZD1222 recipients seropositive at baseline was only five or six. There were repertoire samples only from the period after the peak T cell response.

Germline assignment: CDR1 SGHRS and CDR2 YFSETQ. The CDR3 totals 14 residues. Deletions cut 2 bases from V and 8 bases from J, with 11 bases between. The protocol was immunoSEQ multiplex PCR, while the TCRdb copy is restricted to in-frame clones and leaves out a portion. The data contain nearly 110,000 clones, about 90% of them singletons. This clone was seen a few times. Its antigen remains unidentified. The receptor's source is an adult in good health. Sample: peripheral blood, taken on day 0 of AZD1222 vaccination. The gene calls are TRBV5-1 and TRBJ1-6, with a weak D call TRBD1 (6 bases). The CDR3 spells CASSFGRGYSPLHF. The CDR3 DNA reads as TGCGCCAGCAGCTTTGGCAGGGGATATTCACCCCTCCACTTT.